The sequence of this TCR beta chain was determined in a study of blood T cell repertoires in COVID-19. The V gene end was trimmed by 1 base and the J gene end by 8 bases; junction bases not matched to a gene: 16. Germline V lookup: CDR1 SGHRS, CDR2 YFSETQ. The CDR3 totals 18 residues. Authors' methods: Researchers report that nucleated cell counts were estimated from reference gene primer amplification. Only in-frame clones appear in the TCRdb table, and some are missing; sequencing was by immunoSEQ multiplex PCR. That table supplies the V and J calls and clone size; D and trimming were determined from the DNA. The sample has under 250,000 clones, 80% to 90% seen once. Those who participated ranged in age from roughly 18 to 90 years and resided in about two dozen US areas. Which cohort a participant joined came from the clinical history participants gave. Exposed study participants had met a COVID-19 case within 2 weeks before entry.

This chain connects TRBV5-1 to TRBJ1-4, with 8 bases lining up with TRBD1. Sample: PBMCs or T cells enriched from blood (not recorded which). This TCR was sampled from a woman aged 30 to 39 who had been exposed to COVID-19. The CDR3: CASSLMLTGAFSTEKLFF. In nucleotides, the CDR3 is TGCGCCAGCAGCTTGATGTTGACAGGGGCTTTTTCAACAGAAAAACTGTTTTTT. The variable domain in full, with the rest retrieved from reference TRBV5-1 and TRBJ1-4, is KAGVTQTPRYLIKTRGQQVTLSCSPISGHRSVSWYQQTPGQGLQFLFEYFSETQRNKGNFPGRFSGRQFSNSRSEMNVSTLELGDSALYLCASSLMLTGAFSTEKLFFGSGTQLSVL.